These 23 T cell receptor beta chains came from one sample sequenced in a study of Ad26.COV2.S vaccination and SARS-CoV-2 variants. TCRdb's table, derived via immunoSEQ multiplex PCR, lists solely in-frame clones and lacks some. The sample includes 350,000 to 450,000 clones, 83% of them seen just once. Stated treatment: around 19 received Ad26.COV2.S at low or high dose, single or two shots; about 5 received placebo; per-sample allocation not given. Vaccine and placebo recipients were sampled on day 63 after the first injection. Sequenced here: peripheral blood, sampled in a trial of Ad26.COV2.S vaccine versus placebo. These receptors came from a person aged 18-60 years who received the Ad26.COV2.S COVID-19 vaccine or a placebo.

The chain couples TRBV9 to TRBJ1-5; 7 bases fit TRBD1. The CDR3 runs 13 residues. Looked up from germline, CDR1 is SGDLS and CDR2 is YYNGEE. The J segment lost 7 bases and the V segment lost 3 bases, leaving 4 bases of the junction unmatched. The CDR3 loop reads CASSDTGVQPQHF. DNA for the CDR3: TGTGCCAGCAGCGACACAGGGGTACAGCCCCAGCATTTT.

In its sample, this clone was seen many times. The V call is TRBV6-1, the J call TRBJ1-1; D perhaps matches TRBD1 (6 bases). The germline V gene has CDR1 MNHNS and CDR2 SASEGT. The CDR3 length is 13 residues. The V end lost 3 bases, the J end lost 11 bases, and 16 bases lay between the germline ends. In DNA, the CDR3 is TGTGCCAGCAGTGAGAGACAGGTACAGCTCGCTTTCTTT. It specifies CASSERQVQLAFF.

The chain couples TRBV6-5 to TRBJ1-4; 7 positions agree with TRBD1. V shed 2 bases, J shed 7 bases, and the junction held 7 bases outside the gene matches. The CDR3 has 15 residues. Germline assignment: CDR1 MNHEY and CDR2 SVGAGI. CDR3 coding DNA: TGTGCCAGCAGTTACCAGGGGGGAACTGGTGAAAAACTGTTTTTT. This gives the protein CASSYQGGTGEKLFF.

The genes are TRBV7-9 and TRBJ2-2; D is tentatively TRBD1 or TRBD2 (5 bases each). Per the germline V gene, CDR1 is SEHNR and CDR2 is FQNEAQ (reference sequence). Trimming took 1 base from V and 3 from J, leaving 6 bases between them. This CDR3 has 14 residues. The CDR3 sequence is CASSLGDDTGELFF. The CDR3 bases are TGTGCCAGCAGCTTAGGGGACGACACCGGGGAGCTGTTTTTT.

The chain has TRBV7-6 and TRBJ2-3, with D possibly matching TRBD2 (5 bases). The CDR3 contains 15 residues. Germline assignment: CDR1 SGHVS and CDR2 FNYEAQ. V lost 1 base, J lost 2 bases, and 10 bases lay in between. DNA for the CDR3: TGTGCCAGCAGCTTAGATCCCGGGATCACAGATACGCAGTATTTT. Encoded protein: CASSLDPGITDTQYF.

The V call is TRBV5-6, the J call TRBJ1-1, with D unclear. This CDR3 spans 13 amino acids. Germline values: CDR1 SGHDT, CDR2 YYEEEE. Between the trimmed V and J ends, which lost 2 bases and 3 bases, there was a span of 8 bases. CDR3 sequence reads: CASSLLEHTEAFF. The CDR3 DNA sequence: TGTGCCAGCAGCTTACTGGAGCACACTGAAGCTTTCTTT.

The chain couples TRBV15 to TRBJ2-7; D remains unclear. CDR1 LNHNV and CDR2 YYDKDF come from the germline V gene (reference sequence). The ends were cut back, 8 bases at V and 2 bases at J, with 13 bases in the middle. CDR3 length equals 13 residues. The DNA for the CDR3 is TGTGCCACCGGTAGTATGGCCACCTACGAGCAGTACTTC. Translation: CATGSMATYEQYF.

The chain combines TRBV5-1 with TRBJ1-5; maybe TRBD1 (5 bases). Trimming removed 7 bases at V and 11 bases at J, with 25 bases between. The CDR3 has 15 amino acids. The germline V gene encodes CDR1 SGHRS and CDR2 YFSETQ. As DNA, the CDR3 is TGCGCCAGCGCTAGGGTCGGCGGGGGACTTGCGGCCCAGCATTTT. Protein sequence: CASARVGGGLAAQHF.

V usage is TRBV4-3 and J usage is TRBJ2-5, with a possible D match to TRBD1 (6 bases). V lost 5 bases and J lost 5, with 15 bases in between. Per the germline V gene, CDR1 is LGHNA and CDR2 is YSLEER. CDR3 size: 14 residues. CDR3 sequence: CASSWDKSAETQYF. CDR3 DNA sequence: TGCGCCAGCAGCTGGGACAAGTCAGCCGAGACCCAGTACTTC.

The chain has TRBV20-1 and TRBJ1-2, with a tentative D call TRBD1 (5 bases). This CDR3 has 11 residues. V was clipped by 4 bases and J by 6 bases, with 9 bases between them. Germline V gene sequence: CDR1 DFQATT, CDR2 SNEGSKA (reference sequence). The CDR3 sequence: CSATTRDGYTF. The DNA for the CDR3 is TGCAGTGCTACCACCAGGGATGGCTACACCTTC.

This clone turned up a few times. J is TRBJ1-2 and V is TRBV11-2; D may be TRBD1 (5 bases). The CDR3 is made up of 15 amino acids. Germline V gene data show CDR1 as SGHAT and CDR2 as FQNNGV. With 5 bases removed from V and 8 bases from J, the gap between germline ends came to 21 bases. CDR3 DNA: TGTGCCAGCAGCCCCCATAAGGGGATCGCAGGGGGCTACACCTTC. Translating gives CASSPHKGIAGGYTF.

This chain joins TRBV4-1 and TRBJ2-7; TRBD2 matches at 15 bases. Unmatched junction bases numbered 1, after V lost 0 bases and J lost 4 bases. The germline V gene encodes CDR1 MGHRA and CDR2 YSYEKL. This CDR3 contains 16 residues. The CDR3 loop is CASSQEGLAGGYEQYF. For the CDR3, the DNA is TGCGCCAGCAGCCAAGAGGGACTAGCGGGAGGTTACGAGCAGTACTTC.

V usage is TRBV5-4 and J usage is TRBJ1-1, with a tentative D call TRBD1 (6 bases). Germline CDR1 SGHNT, CDR2 YYREEE (reference sequence). The V end lost 0 bases, the J end lost 5 bases, and 14 bases lay between the germline ends. CDR3 length: 15 amino acids. The chain's CDR3 is CASSLEGGLGTEAFF. The CDR3, as DNA: TGTGCCAGCAGCTTGGAAGGGGGTTTAGGTACTGAAGCTTTCTTT.

V and J are TRBV9 and TRBJ2-4; 10 bases agree with TRBD2. Germline-derived CDR1 and CDR2 are SGDLS and YYNGEE. The length of the CDR3 is 14 residues. Trimming at V came to 4 bases and at J to 11 bases, leaving 9 bases not matched to a gene. CDR3 DNA sequence: TGTGCCAGCAGCCTTGAAGCGGGGGGGCATTTTCAGTACTTC. Amino acids: CASSLEAGGHFQYF.

CDR3 DNA sequence: TGTGCCAGCAGCCCCCGGGGGACAGGAGGAAATGGCTACACCTTC. Translating it yields CASSPRGTGGNGYTF. The rearrangement joins TRBV9 to TRBJ1-2; 8 positions match TRBD1. Trimming cost V 4 bases and J 6 bases; bases outside gene matches: 11. The length of the CDR3 is 15 residues. Germline CDR1 is SGDLS and CDR2 is YYNGEE.

For the CDR3, the DNA is TGTGCCAGCCATAGAGGACACAGAGGGTTCTTC. Amino acid sequence: CASHRGHRGFF. V usage is TRBV2 and J usage is TRBJ2-1; D is perhaps TRBD1 (5 bases). CDR1 is SNHLY, CDR2 FYNNEI, per germline. Between the trimmed V and J ends, which lost 8 bases and 15 bases, there was a span of 17 bases. The CDR3 loop spans 11 amino acids.

This clone turned up a few times. The chain is built from TRBV20-1 and TRBJ1-5; D may be TRBD1 (5 bases). The germline V gene has CDR1 DFQATT and CDR2 SNEGSKA (reference sequence). Trimming shortened V by 6 bases and J by 9 bases, and 12 bases separated the two germline ends. The CDR3 runs to 11 residues. The CDR3 here is CSASGGGPQHF. The CDR3 DNA reads as TGCAGTGCCAGTGGGGGAGGGCCCCAGCATTTT.

The chain is built from TRBV19 and TRBJ1-2; D ambiguous. V shed 3 bases and J shed 5 bases, with 16 bases lying between them. This CDR3 is built from 15 residues. CDR1 LNHDA and CDR2 SQIVND come from the germline V gene (reference sequence). This CDR3 is CASSIAANPPYGYTF. Written as DNA, the CDR3 is TGTGCCAGTAGTATTGCCGCCAACCCACCGTATGGCTACACCTTC. The entire variable domain, with the rest obtained from reference TRBV19 and TRBJ1-2, is as follows: DGGITQSPKYLFRKEGQNVTLSCEQNLNHDAMYWYRQDPGQGLRLIYYSQIVNDFQKGDIAEGYSVSREKKESFPLTVTSAQKNPTAFYLCASSIAANPPYGYTFGSGTRLTVV.

This chain uses TRBV7-8 with TRBJ1-2; perhaps TRBD1 as D (5 bases). Germline CDR1 SGHVS, CDR2 FQNEAQ. The CDR3 length is 13 residues. V lost 5 bases, J lost 3 bases, and 10 bases lay in between. CDR3 bases: TGTGCCAGCAGCCGGGACCTATACTATGGCTACACCTTC. Amino acid sequence: CASSRDLYYGYTF.

The rearrangement joins TRBV7-9 to TRBJ1-3; 8 nucleotides line up with TRBD1. Germline lookup yields CDR1 SEHNR and CDR2 FQNEAQ (reference sequence). CDR3 length: 18 residues. The V gene end was trimmed by 5 bases and the J gene end by 2 bases; junction bases not matched to a gene: 14. The CDR3 DNA sequence: TGTGCCAGCAGCCCTTCGGGGTGGACAGGGAGAACTGGAAACACCATATATTTT. It specifies CASSPSGWTGRTGNTIYF.

The CDR3 loop reads CASSIGAGGLHTQYF. CDR3 coding DNA: TGTGCCAGTAGTATCGGAGCGGGAGGGCTGCATACGCAGTATTTT. This rearrangement joins TRBV19 to TRBJ2-3, with 10 bases that match TRBD2. Germline V gene sequence: CDR1 LNHDA, CDR2 SQIVND (reference sequence). The V gene end was trimmed by 3 bases and the J gene end by 7 bases; junction bases not matched to a gene: 7. The CDR3 extends over 15 amino acids.

The genes are TRBV28 and TRBJ1-2, with 8 positions matching TRBD1. V was clipped by 4 bases and J by 3 bases; unmatched bases: 7. Per the germline V gene, CDR1 is MDHEN and CDR2 is SYDVKM. The CDR3 contains 15 residues. The CDR3 region has the DNA TGTGCCAGCAGTTCCCCCGGGACAGGCGACTATGGCTACACCTTC. This sequence encodes CASSSPGTGDYGYTF.

The chain couples TRBV18 to TRBJ2-7; D gene ambiguous. The germline V and J ends were trimmed by 3 bases and 6 bases, with 12 bases remaining between them. This CDR3 has 13 residues. In germline, CDR1 is KGHSH, CDR2 LQKENI. This chain's CDR3 is CASSPGFWGEQYF. For the CDR3, the DNA is TGTGCCAGCTCACCTGGCTTTTGGGGCGAGCAGTACTTC.